This T cell receptor beta chain originates from a study of T-cell memory formation after mild COVID-19 (dated by TCRdb to the early 2020s). In the study overall: Most TCR sequence clusters were specific to one of the two donors. In two donors, T-cell clones that expanded and contracted after mild COVID-19 were followed by sequencing TCRalpha and TCRbeta repertoires longitudinally. Two young, previously healthy adult volunteers made up the cohort, one male and one female. General conclusions and limits of the study: SARS-CoV-2 specificity was not confirmed for the second-wave clones peaking on day 37. Contracting CD4+ clones were found mainly in CM and EM memory subsets, while CD8+ clones were enriched in EMRA. Only two mild cases were covered in the study, and larger cohorts including severe cases with pre-infection samples were considered necessary. Balanced CD4/CD8 phenotypes were observed for clones contracting from day 15 to 85, whereas a bias towards CD4+ was observed for a second wave of clones expanding from day 15 to 37. Some responding clones were detected in pre-infection memory, which suggested that pre-existing cross-reactive memory T cells had joined the SARS-CoV-2 response.

The table lists this clonotype with many counts. Its binding antigen is unknown. A read error may produce the germline difference seen at one junction end. Taken from the germline V gene, the CDR1 and CDR2 loops are SQVTM and ANQGSEA. Taken from cysteine to phenylalanine, the CDR3 has 15 residues. Only the CDR3 DNA stays, 45 bases, in frame from base 1. Sequenced using an Illumina NovaSeq 6000. cDNA libraries for TCRalpha and TCRbeta were prepared by 5'RACE using constant-segment primers, with sample barcodes and unique molecular identifiers added. Trizol reagent was used to extract RNA from every sample. Amplification of the libraries took two PCR steps, and the second step added a second sample barcode plus Illumina TruSeq adapters. Libraries were sequenced on an Illumina NovaSeq with 2 x 150 bp paired-end reads. The authors' pipeline ran thus. Demultiplexing of reads and collapsing into UMI-guided consensus sequences were performed with migec v1.2.7. Using mixcr v2.1.11, UMI consensuses were aligned to TRA and TRB V and J templates and then assembled into clonotypes. A clonotype was counted as expanded or contracted only when both edgeR and NoisET called the clonotype significant, with the noise models trained on biological replicates. edgeR calls used a false discovery rate-adjusted p below 0.01 and a log2 fold-change threshold of 1. As an exploratory analysis of dynamics, max-normalized trajectories of the 1000 most abundant clonotypes were examined by PCA with hierarchical clustering. Separately sequenced CD4+ and CD8+ repertoires were used to assign the CD4 or CD8 phenotype of responding clones. TCRdb reworked the public reads: Q25 trimming with fastp, MiXCR clone assembly, productive beta chains retained. When rows share a CDR3 protein, they turn into one entry using the most common DNA and genes. These V and J calls derive from TCRdb rather than the authors' analysis. This sample comprises 150,000 to 200,000 distinct CDR3 sequences, about 14% of them detected only once. Roughly an eighth of the sample is held by the ten biggest clonotypes.

PBMCs were isolated by Ficoll-Paque density gradient centrifugation. The sample consisted of PBMCs or a T cell subset sorted from them (not recorded which). The sequence derives from an adult woman who had mild COVID-19 (a few samples of this study predate the infection). The sample titles of this study are shuffled in the database, so cell type and time point are left out; the donor was told from shared clones. Recombination connected TRBV29-1 to TRBJ1-6, and 9 junction bases match TRBD1. Here the CDR3 is given as CSVKDRGADNSPLHF. The DNA sequence is as follows: TGCAGCGTTAAAGACAGGGGGGCCGATAATTCACCCCTCCACTTT.